These T cell receptor beta chains were read from a single sample in a study of Tregs in tolerant kidney transplant recipients. Profiling relied on immunoSEQ multiplex PCR, and the TCRdb table lists in-frame clones only, not all of them. The profile shows over 50,000 clones, 70% to 90% of them singletons. Here the sequenced sample was Tregs from blood, taken before the transplant. These receptors all stem from a human donor who received a combined kidney and bone marrow transplant. The CDR3 runs from the conserved cysteine through the conserved F or W. D genes are given only for firm matches. Rows may omit the clone size; those that give it use once, few, many or a size class.

j_call: TRBJ1-2
v_call: TRBV27
d_call: -
clone_size: -
cdr3_aa: CAVAQGLNYGYTF
cdr3_nt: TGTGCCGTCGCCCAGGGGTTAAACTATGGCTACACCTTC

j_call: TRBJ1-2
v_call: TRBV5-6
d_call: -
clone_size: -
cdr3_aa: CASSYYTAGYTF
cdr3_nt: TGTGCCAGCAGCTATTATACTGCTGGCTACACCTTC

j_call: TRBJ1-1
v_call: TRBV6-1
d_call: -
clone_size: -
cdr3_aa: CASSQTTEAFF
cdr3_nt: TGTGCCAGCAGTCAGACGACTGAAGCTTTCTTT

j_call: TRBJ2-7
v_call: TRBV7-8
d_call: TRBD2
clone_size: -
cdr3_aa: CASSLVRSSGGHTYEQYF
cdr3_nt: TGTGCCAGCAGCTTAGTTAGGTCTAGCGGGGGGCATACCTACGAGCAGTACTTC

j_call: TRBJ2-2
v_call: TRBV7-6
d_call: -
clone_size: -
cdr3_aa: CASSAQLQGFTGELFF
cdr3_nt: TGTGCCAGCAGCGCCCAACTCCAGGGGTTCACCGGGGAGCTGTTTTTT

j_call: TRBJ1-2
v_call: TRBV29-1
d_call: -
clone_size: -
cdr3_aa: CSVDPGGRGYTF
cdr3_nt: TGCAGCGTTGACCCTGGGGGTCGGGGTTACACCTTC

j_call: TRBJ2-1
v_call: TRBV28
d_call: TRBD2
clone_size: -
cdr3_aa: CASSLRTSGYNEQFF
cdr3_nt: TGTGCCAGCAGTCTCCGGACTAGCGGCTACAATGAGCAGTTCTTC

j_call: TRBJ2-7
v_call: TRBV28
d_call: TRBD2
clone_size: -
cdr3_aa: CASSLSIHGFQREEFRNEQYF
cdr3_nt: TGTGCCAGCAGTTTATCAATTCATGGTTTTCAGCGGGAGGAATTTAGGAACGAGCAGTACTTC

j_call: TRBJ1-1
v_call: TRBV6-1
d_call: -
clone_size: -
cdr3_aa: CASSDQGNTEAFF
cdr3_nt: TGTGCCAGCAGTGACCAGGGGAACACTGAAGCTTTCTTT

j_call: TRBJ2-4
v_call: TRBV5-6
d_call: TRBD1
clone_size: -
cdr3_aa: CASSLGLNRGRGMDIQYF
cdr3_nt: TGTGCCAGCAGCTTAGGGTTAAACAGGGGGCGAGGGATGGACATTCAGTACTTC

j_call: TRBJ2-4
v_call: TRBV7-9
d_call: -
clone_size: -
cdr3_aa: CASSFGLAKNIQYF
cdr3_nt: TGTGCCAGCAGCTTTGGGCTAGCCAAAAACATTCAGTACTTC

j_call: TRBJ2-1
v_call: TRBV7-2
d_call: -
clone_size: -
cdr3_aa: CASSPPSAEQFF
cdr3_nt: TGTGCCAGCAGCCCCCCTAGCGCTGAGCAGTTCTTC

j_call: TRBJ2-5
v_call: TRBV18
d_call: TRBD2
clone_size: -
cdr3_aa: CASSWRGAFGETQYF
cdr3_nt: TGTGCCAGCTCTTGGCGGGGGGCGTTCGGCGAGACCCAGTACTTC

j_call: TRBJ2-3
v_call: TRBV19
d_call: TRBD2
clone_size: -
cdr3_aa: CASRGLAGVGTDTQYF
cdr3_nt: TGTGCCAGTAGGGGACTAGCGGGAGTAGGTACAGATACGCAGTATTTT

j_call: TRBJ1-4
v_call: TRBV5-1
d_call: TRBD1
clone_size: -
cdr3_aa: CASNRAPGQGNEKLFF
cdr3_nt: TGCGCCAGCAACAGAGCGCCGGGACAGGGGAATGAAAAACTGTTTTTT

j_call: TRBJ2-2
v_call: TRBV5-1
d_call: -
clone_size: -
cdr3_aa: CASVAGELFF
cdr3_nt: TGCGCCAGCGTCGCCGGGGAGCTGTTTTTT

j_call: TRBJ1-2
v_call: TRBV2
d_call: -
clone_size: once
cdr3_aa: CASSESRWGYTF
cdr3_nt: TGTGCCAGCAGTGAATCCCGGTGGGGCTACACCTTC

j_call: TRBJ1-1
v_call: TRBV7-6
d_call: -
clone_size: -
cdr3_aa: CASSLGQAGTEAFF
cdr3_nt: TGTGCCAGCAGCTTAGGACAGGCCGGCACTGAAGCTTTCTTT

j_call: TRBJ1-3
v_call: TRBV15
d_call: -
clone_size: -
cdr3_aa: CATSPRGGGGNTIYF
cdr3_nt: TGTGCCACCAGCCCTAGGGGAGGCGGTGGAAACACCATATATTTT

j_call: TRBJ1-1
v_call: TRBV6-5
d_call: -
clone_size: -
cdr3_aa: CASSEEGGGTEAFF
cdr3_nt: TGTGCCAGCAGTGAAGAAGGGGGTGGCACTGAAGCTTTCTTT

j_call: TRBJ1-5
v_call: TRBV2
d_call: -
clone_size: once
cdr3_aa: CASGNTNQPQHF
cdr3_nt: TGTGCCAGCGGCAATACGAATCAGCCCCAGCATTTT

j_call: TRBJ2-3
v_call: TRBV12-1
d_call: -
clone_size: -
cdr3_aa: CASSPGQGEDTQYF
cdr3_nt: TGTGCCAGCAGCCCGGGACAGGGAGAGGATACGCAGTATTTT

j_call: TRBJ1-3
v_call: TRBV6-5
d_call: TRBD1
clone_size: -
cdr3_aa: CASNPRDRGGNTIYF
cdr3_nt: TGTGCCAGCAATCCCCGGGACAGGGGAGGAAACACCATATATTTT

j_call: TRBJ1-1
v_call: TRBV5-6
d_call: TRBD1
clone_size: -
cdr3_aa: CASSFRGQVAFF
cdr3_nt: TGTGCCAGCAGCTTTCGAGGACAGGTAGCTTTCTTT

j_call: TRBJ1-6
v_call: TRBV7-9
d_call: -
clone_size: once
cdr3_aa: CASSIQGGRNSPLHF
cdr3_nt: TGTGCCAGCAGCATCCAGGGAGGGAGAAATTCACCCCTCCACTTT

j_call: TRBJ1-2
v_call: TRBV2
d_call: TRBD1
clone_size: -
cdr3_aa: CASRSGGRGYTF
cdr3_nt: TGTGCCAGCAGATCAGGGGGACGAGGCTACACCTTC

j_call: TRBJ1-5
v_call: TRBV5-1
d_call: -
clone_size: -
cdr3_aa: CASSLGVGDQPQHF
cdr3_nt: TGCGCCAGCAGCTTGGGGGTAGGGGATCAGCCCCAGCATTTT

j_call: TRBJ1-1
v_call: TRBV5-1
d_call: -
clone_size: -
cdr3_aa: CASSLAGMNTEAFF
cdr3_nt: TGCGCCAGCAGCTTGGCCGGGATGAACACTGAAGCTTTCTTT

j_call: TRBJ1-4
v_call: TRBV7-6
d_call: -
clone_size: -
cdr3_aa: CASSYSGKANEKLFF
cdr3_nt: TGTGCCAGCAGCTATAGTGGGAAGGCTAATGAAAAACTGTTTTTT

j_call: TRBJ2-1
v_call: TRBV6-4
d_call: TRBD2
clone_size: -
cdr3_aa: CAIQTSGAYNEQFF
cdr3_nt: TGTGCCATCCAGACTAGCGGGGCGTACAATGAGCAGTTCTTC

j_call: TRBJ2-6
v_call: TRBV28
d_call: -
clone_size: -
cdr3_aa: CASSFQGSGANVLTF
cdr3_nt: TGTGCCAGCAGTTTTCAGGGCTCTGGGGCCAACGTCCTGACTTTC

j_call: TRBJ2-3
v_call: TRBV12-2
d_call: -
clone_size: -
cdr3_aa: CASRLLDTDTQYF
cdr3_nt: TGTGCAAGTCGCTTGCTGGACACAGATACGCAGTATTTT

j_call: TRBJ2-1
v_call: TRBV5-1
d_call: -
clone_size: -
cdr3_aa: CASGRDTGNEQFF
cdr3_nt: TGCGCCAGCGGGCGGGATACAGGCAATGAGCAGTTCTTC

j_call: TRBJ2-5
v_call: TRBV19
d_call: -
clone_size: -
cdr3_aa: CASSMGAGRRETQYF
cdr3_nt: TGTGCCAGTAGTATGGGGGCAGGGCGGCGGGAGACCCAGTACTTC

j_call: TRBJ2-7
v_call: TRBV5-1
d_call: TRBD2
clone_size: -
cdr3_aa: CASSLSLREGSYEQYF
cdr3_nt: TGCGCCAGCAGCTTGTCCCTTAGGGAGGGGTCCTACGAGCAGTACTTC

j_call: TRBJ2-6
v_call: TRBV11-3
d_call: -
clone_size: -
cdr3_aa: CASSLRQAFSGANVLTF
cdr3_nt: TGTGCCAGCAGCCTCAGACAGGCTTTCTCTGGGGCCAACGTCCTGACTTTC

j_call: TRBJ2-7
v_call: TRBV27
d_call: -
clone_size: -
cdr3_aa: CASTAGGHRREQYF
cdr3_nt: TGTGCCAGCACCGCCGGCGGACACCGGCGGGAGCAGTACTTC

j_call: TRBJ1-5
v_call: TRBV7-2
d_call: -
clone_size: -
cdr3_aa: CASSLGAAANQPQHF
cdr3_nt: TGTGCCAGCAGCTTAGGGGCGGCAGCCAATCAGCCCCAGCATTTT

j_call: TRBJ1-2
v_call: TRBV2
d_call: -
clone_size: -
cdr3_aa: CASVFGTSSGYGYTF
cdr3_nt: TGTGCCAGCGTTTTTGGGACCTCAAGTGGCTATGGCTACACCTTC

j_call: TRBJ2-1
v_call: TRBV7-8
d_call: -
clone_size: -
cdr3_aa: CASSRRWDEQFF
cdr3_nt: TGTGCCAGCAGCCGACGCTGGGATGAGCAGTTCTTC

j_call: TRBJ1-1
v_call: TRBV18
d_call: -
clone_size: -
cdr3_aa: CASSPGGLGTEAFF
cdr3_nt: TGTGCCAGCTCACCAGGGGGCCTGGGCACTGAAGCTTTCTTT

j_call: TRBJ1-1
v_call: TRBV7-8
d_call: -
clone_size: -
cdr3_aa: CASSAPKTEAFF
cdr3_nt: TGTGCCAGCAGCGCCCCTAAGACTGAAGCTTTCTTT

j_call: TRBJ1-2
v_call: TRBV7-9
d_call: TRBD1
clone_size: -
cdr3_aa: CASSATGGYGYTF
cdr3_nt: TGTGCCAGCAGCGCTACAGGGGGCTATGGCTACACCTTC